This entry lists 8 T cell receptor beta chains sequenced from one sample in a study of blood T cells in healthy people across ages. The use of a sample-barcoded 5' primer and a J-beta primer mix characterized a second PCR of about 7 to 12 cycles. One entry per CDR3 protein, called by TCRdb with MiXCR from the 5' RACE reads. This table holds 1,500,000 or so distinct CDR3 sequences, approximately 63% found once. Material for sequencing was blood. The receptor source for this set is a man aged 18 to 29 in good health.

V gene TRBV29-1 combines with J gene TRBJ2-1; D gene ambiguous. The J call may be mistaken, given a closer DNA end match to TRBJ2-7. CDR1 is SQVTM and CDR2 is ANQGSEA in the germline V gene. There are 15 residues in the CDR3. For the CDR3, the DNA is TGCAGCGTTGAATCCGGCCTCTCGCCCCTCAATGAGCAGTACTTC. It specifies CSVESGLSPLNEQYF.

The V and J genes are TRBV10-2 and TRBJ2-5; D call uncertain. CDR1 and CDR2 from the germline V gene are WSHSY and SAAADI. The CDR3 is 17 residues long. V lost 2 bases and J lost 0, with 16 bases in between. The chain's CDR3 is CASSETRGVGYQETQYF. The CDR3 bases are TGCGCCAGCAGTGAGACGAGAGGTGTGGGGTACCAAGAGACCCAGTACTTC.

This chain joins TRBV29-1 and TRBJ2-3; TRBD1 agrees at 7 bases. Looked up from germline, CDR1 is SQVTM and CDR2 is ANQGSEA. Unmatched junction bases numbered 9, after V lost 4 bases and J lost 2 bases. There are 15 residues in the CDR3. For the CDR3, the DNA is TGCAGCGTTGTGTTACAGGGGTACAACACAGATACGCAGTATTTT. It yields the protein CSVVLQGYNTDTQYF.

The rearrangement links TRBV27 to TRBJ2-5; tentatively, D is TRBD1 (5 bases). The J call may be in error: the DNA end matches TRBJ2-7 better. The CDR3 is 13 amino acids. Germline values: CDR1 MNHEY, CDR2 SMNVEV (reference sequence). For the CDR3, the DNA is TGTGCCAGCGGAGATGGGGCCCTCTACGAGCAGTACTTC. This encodes CASGDGALYEQYF.

The chain combines TRBV7-9 with TRBJ1-4; 8 bases agree with TRBD1. Losses at the gene ends were 5 bases for V and 3 bases for J; bases not matched to a gene: 14. The CDR3 is made up of 18 amino acids. The V gene's germline CDR1 is SEHNR and CDR2 FQNEAQ (reference sequence). This CDR3 reads CASSKRGGQGKPNEKLFF. CDR3 coding DNA: TGTGCCAGCAGCAAAAGGGGAGGACAGGGAAAACCTAATGAAAAACTGTTTTTT.

The rearrangement links TRBV7-9 to TRBJ1-4; the match to TRBD1 covers 9 bases. The J segment lost 4 bases and the V segment lost 1 base, leaving 4 bases of the junction unmatched. Germline CDR1 reads SEHNR; CDR2 reads FQNEAQ (reference sequence). The length of the CDR3 is 16 residues. CDR3 in DNA: TGTGCCAGCAGCTTAGGACAGGGGGTCGTTAATGAAAAACTGTTTTTT. Its protein is CASSLGQGVVNEKLFF.

The chain carries TRBV15 and TRBJ2-4; no reliable D call. CDR3 length: 15 amino acids. V lost 4 bases and J 7 bases, leaving 17 bases between the germline ends. Per germline, CDR1 LNHNV and CDR2 YYDKDF (reference sequence). As DNA, the CDR3 is TGTGCCACCAGCACCTCCCTGGAGCTATTGAACATTCAGTACTTC. Amino acids: CATSTSLELLNIQYF.

This clonotype was detected a few times. The chain uses TRBV4-1 and TRBJ2-7; D is possibly TRBD1 (6 bases). Trimming took 2 bases from V and 3 from J, leaving 14 bases between them. The germline CDR1 and CDR2 sequences are MGHRA and YSYEKL. The CDR3 totals 15 residues. The chain's CDR3 is CASSQIAGAYYEQYF. DNA of the CDR3: TGCGCCAGCAGCCAAATTGCAGGGGCCTACTACGAGCAGTACTTC.